These T cell receptor beta chains were read from a single sample in a study of blood T cells in healthy people across ages. TCRdb passed the 5' RACE reads through MiXCR, listing each CDR3 protein once. The sample lists around 1.5 million distinct CDR3 sequences, around 35% occurring once. The sequenced material came from blood. The receptors derive from a woman aged 25 to 39 in good health. The CDR3 runs from the conserved cysteine through the conserved F or W. Each record gives: clone size, V gene, D gene, J gene, CDR3 protein, CDR3 DNA. The D gene is left open where the match is weak. Only part of the rows carry a size: once, few, many, or a class if the clone is expanded.

>-|TRBV5-1|-|TRBJ2-5
CASSLGGGAEIQETQYF
TGCGCCAGCAGCCTGGGTGGCGGGGCCGAGATTCAGGAGACCCAGTACTTC
>-|TRBV9|-|TRBJ1-2
CASSVEGAAWSGYTF
TGTGCCAGCAGCGTAGAAGGGGCAGCCTGGAGTGGCTACACCTTC
>few|TRBV4-1|TRBD1|TRBJ2-1
CASSLGPGTDYNEQFF
TGCGCCAGCAGCTTGGGCCCCGGGACAGACTACAATGAGCAGTTCTTC
>few|TRBV12-3/TRBV12-4|-|TRBJ2-7
CASSRPGSGTYEQYF
TGTGCCAGCAGTCGACCCGGGTCCGGAACCTACGAGCAGTACTTC
>few|TRBV11-2|-|TRBJ1-2
CASSNKPFGGHNYGYTF
TGTGCCAGCAGCAACAAACCCTTTGGGGGGCATAACTATGGCTACACCTTC
>-|TRBV6-5|-|TRBJ1-6
CASSSSSSTLGSPLHF
TGTGCCAGCAGCTCCTCCTCATCGACTTTGGGTTCACCCCTCCACTTT
>-|TRBV12-5|-|TRBJ2-3
CASGLDATTDTQYF
TGTGCTAGTGGTTTGGATGCAACCACAGATACGCAGTATTTT
>few|TRBV5-6|TRBD1|TRBJ2-5
CASSQDRGRPETQYF
TGTGCCAGCAGCCAGGACAGGGGGCGGCCGGAGACCCAGTACTTC
>-|TRBV12-3/TRBV12-4|TRBD1|TRBJ1-5
CASSRGQGAYQPQHF
TGTGCCAGCAGCCGTGGGCAGGGGGCTTACCAGCCCCAGCATTTT
>-|TRBV6-1|-|TRBJ1-4
CASREGVDEKLFF
TGTGCCAGCAGGGAGGGCGTCGATGAAAAACTGTTTTTT
>-|TRBV7-6|-|TRBJ2-7
CASSLTRDSHGEQYF
TGTGCCAGCAGCTTAACGCGGGACTCTCACGGCGAGCAGTACTTC
>-|TRBV7-9|-|TRBJ2-1
CASSPDRFNNEQFF
TGTGCCAGCAGCCCCGACAGGTTTAACAATGAGCAGTTCTTC
>-|TRBV27|-|TRBJ2-2
CASSYRYTGELFF
TGTGCCAGCAGTTACCGTTACACCGGGGAGCTGTTTTTT
>many|TRBV4-2|-|TRBJ2-3
CASSSQEALSTDTQYF
TGTGCCAGCAGCTCCCAAGAGGCTTTGAGCACAGATACGCAGTATTTT
>few|TRBV10-3|-|TRBJ1-5
CATRKGAYQPQHF
TGTGCCACCAGGAAGGGTGCTTATCAGCCCCAGCATTTT
>few|TRBV5-1|-|TRBJ2-3
CASSFGAGQPTDTQYF
TGCGCCAGCAGCTTTGGGGCGGGGCAGCCCACAGATACGCAGTATTTT
>-|TRBV6-5|-|TRBJ2-5
CASSYSIAGQETQYF
TGTGCCAGCAGTTACTCGATCGCCGGTCAAGAGACCCAGTACTTC
>-|TRBV9|-|TRBJ2-2
CASSVALVAGELFF
TGTGCCAGCAGCGTGGCACTGGTGGCCGGGGAGCTGTTTTTT
>-|TRBV6-5|TRBD2|TRBJ2-1
CATRPGLAGGEQFF
TGTGCCACCCGACCGGGACTAGCGGGAGGTGAGCAGTTCTTC
>-|TRBV29-1|TRBD1|TRBJ1-2
CSVVDRGNSGYTF
TGCAGCGTTGTCGACAGGGGCAATTCTGGCTACACCTTC
>-|TRBV5-1|TRBD2|TRBJ2-1
CASSLGAGGQYNEQFF
TGCGCCAGCAGCTTGGGGGCGGGAGGCCAATACAATGAGCAGTTCTTC
>-|TRBV18|-|TRBJ1-4
CASSPGRNNEKLFF
TGTGCCAGCTCCCCAGGACGGAACAATGAAAAACTGTTTTTT
>few|TRBV27|-|TRBJ1-2
CASSLLRPEGNYGYTF
TGTGCCAGCAGTTTATTAAGGCCAGAGGGTAACTATGGCTACACCTTC
>few|TRBV27|-|TRBJ2-1
CASSSGMRHGEQFF
TGTGCCAGCAGTTCCGGCATGCGGCATGGTGAGCAGTTCTTC